A single sample gave rise to the 26 T cell receptor beta chains below, sequenced in a study of blood T cell repertoires in COVID-19. This table comes from immunoSEQ multiplex PCR, and its TCRdb copy is limited to in-frame clones, with some not included. The sample consists of under 200,000 clones, around nine tenths of them appearing once. Sequences were obtained from peripheral blood. The origin of the receptors is a man between 18 and 29 years old with active or convalescent COVID-19.

The chain couples TRBV7-2 to TRBJ2-7, with D perhaps matching TRBD1 (5 bases). V lost 1 base to trimming and J lost 2 bases, with 9 bases between them. The germline V gene has CDR1 SGHTA and CDR2 FQGNSA. This CDR3 is built from 14 residues. The CDR3 protein is CASSLGQGAYEQYF. The DNA of the CDR3 is TGTGCCAGCAGCTTAGGGCAGGGCGCCTACGAGCAGTACTTC. The whole variable domain, filled in from reference TRBV7-2 and TRBJ2-7, reads GAGVSQSPSNKVTEKGKDVELRCDPISGHTALYWYRQSLGQGLEFLIYFQGNSAPDKSGLPSDRFSAERTGGSVSTLTIQRTQQEDSAVYLCASSLGQGAYEQYFGPGTRLTVT.

V and J are TRBV4-1 and TRBJ1-5; D unclear. The CDR3 spans 14 residues. In germline, CDR1 is MGHRA, CDR2 YSYEKL. Trimming pared 1 base from V and 3 bases from J, leaving 7 bases between. This CDR3 is CASSQVLSNQPQHF. In nucleotides, the CDR3 is TGCGCCAGCAGCCAAGTTTTATCCAATCAGCCCCAGCATTTT.

V gene TRBV10-3 combines with J gene TRBJ2-7; no clear D gene. This CDR3 contains 15 residues. Germline V CDR1 and CDR2: ENHRY, SYGVKD. V gave up 0 bases and J gave up 4 bases, with 13 bases separating them. Here the CDR3 DNA reads TGTGCCATCAGTGAGTCGCAGGAACCCCGATACGAGCAGTACTTC. Encoded protein: CAISESQEPRYEQYF.

The rearrangement links TRBV7-2 to TRBJ1-3; 9 nucleotides line up with TRBD1. The J segment lost 0 bases and the V segment lost 6 bases, leaving 9 bases of the junction unmatched. Germline loops: CDR1 SGHTA, CDR2 FQGNSA. This CDR3 comprises 17 residues. The CDR3 region is CASRNPGTGYSGNTIYF. The CDR3 DNA is TGTGCCAGCAGGAATCCCGGGACAGGGTACTCTGGAAACACCATATATTTT.

This chain connects TRBV28 to TRBJ1-2; 9 nucleotides match TRBD1. The V gene's germline CDR1 is MDHEN and CDR2 SYDVKM. This CDR3 has 15 residues. The trim removed 4 bases at V and 4 bases at J, leaving 7 bases unmatched. The CDR3, as DNA: TGTGCCAGCAGTTCGCCGGGACAGGGTATCTATGGCTACACCTTC. It specifies CASSSPGQGIYGYTF.

The genes are TRBV2 and TRBJ2-1, with D perhaps matching TRBD2 (6 bases). The germline CDR1 and CDR2 sequences are SNHLY and FYNNEI. The V and J ends lost 7 bases and 5 bases respectively, with 24 bases between them. This CDR3 has 17 residues. In DNA form, the CDR3 reads TGTGCCAGCACCATAACAAGAAGTGGGGGGTCCCACAATGAGCAGTTCTTC. This encodes CASTITRSGGSHNEQFF.

The gene calls are TRBV7-2 and TRBJ2-5; maybe TRBD2 (5 bases). Trimming shortened V by 3 bases and J by 4 bases, and 12 bases separated the two germline ends. The CDR3 has 14 residues. From germline, CDR1 is SGHTA and CDR2 FQGNSA. The CDR3 DNA follows: TGTGCCAGCAGCTTCACGGGATTGTCAGAGACCCAGTACTTC. Protein product: CASSFTGLSETQYF.

V is TRBV24-1 and J is TRBJ2-5, with 7 bases identical to TRBD1. Looked up from germline, CDR1 is KGHDR and CDR2 is SFDVKD. This CDR3 contains 15 residues. Unmatched junction bases numbered 5, after V lost 3 bases and J lost 2 bases. The CDR3 loop is CATSDPQGLQETQYF. CDR3 bases: TGTGCCACCAGTGATCCACAGGGGCTACAAGAGACCCAGTACTTC.

The V gene is TRBV19, the J gene TRBJ2-7; 7 nucleotides align to TRBD1. V shed 3 bases and J 1 base; nucleotides not matched to a gene: 6. This CDR3 contains 15 residues. Germline CDR1 is LNHDA and CDR2 is SQIVND (reference sequence). The CDR3 sequence is CASSMTGRISYEQYF. CDR3 nucleotide sequence: TGTGCCAGTAGTATGACAGGGCGCATTTCCTACGAGCAGTACTTC.

The rearrangement uses TRBV29-1 and TRBJ2-7, with D possibly TRBD2 on 5 matching bases. This CDR3 spans 14 amino acids. With 0 bases removed from V and 3 bases from J, the gap between germline ends came to 12 bases. Germline assignment: CDR1 SQVTM and CDR2 ANQGSEA. CDR3 region: CSVEDTGRIYEQYF. CDR3 sequence (DNA): TGCAGCGTTGAAGACACGGGGAGAATCTACGAGCAGTACTTC.

The chain uses TRBV2 and TRBJ2-7, with TRBD1 identical over 9 bases. V dropped 7 bases and J dropped 3; count of bases not matched to a gene: 10. The V gene's germline CDR1 is SNHLY and CDR2 FYNNEI. This CDR3 has 15 residues. The chain's CDR3 is CASKPSRTGDYEQYV. The DNA of the CDR3 is TGTGCCAGCAAACCCTCTAGGACAGGGGACTACGAGCAGTACGTC.

The V gene is TRBV7-2, the J gene TRBJ2-3; perhaps TRBD2 as D (6 bases). Germline-derived CDR1 and CDR2 are SGHTA and FQGNSA. V shed 5 bases and J shed 6 bases, with 21 bases lying between them. CDR3 length: 16 residues. The CDR3 DNA sequence: TGTGCCAGCAGCACGCTACCGGGACGGGGGACTGATACGCAGTATTTT. Residues: CASSTLPGRGTDTQYF.

The V and J genes are TRBV12-3 or TRBV12-4 and TRBJ1-2, with 9 bases that match TRBD1. This CDR3 region has 11 residues. CDR3 nucleotide sequence: TGTGCGTCGGGACAGGGATTTGGCTACACCTTC. Amino acids: CASGQGFGYTF.

This clone was picked up one time. The rearrangement links TRBV11-1 to TRBJ2-7, with 8 bases matching TRBD1. The CDR3 has 15 residues. V shed 5 bases and J 0 bases; nucleotides not matched to a gene: 6. From germline, CDR1 is SGHAT and CDR2 FQDESV (reference sequence). The CDR3 sequence is CASSPGTGFSYEQYF. The CDR3 nucleotides are TGTGCCAGCAGCCCCGGGACAGGATTCTCCTACGAGCAGTACTTC.

The count of this clone is one. V and J are TRBV2 and TRBJ2-6; 10 nucleotides agree with TRBD1. V lost 7 bases and J lost 0; bases outside the gene matches: 6. Germline CDR1 SNHLY, CDR2 FYNNEI. This CDR3 contains 17 residues. For the CDR3, the DNA is TGTGCCAGCATCTTCGGGACAGGGGCCTCTGGGGCCAACGTCCTGACTTTC. This translates into CASIFGTGASGANVLTF.

The chain couples TRBV28 to TRBJ1-2; no clear D gene. The CDR3 is 11 residues long. V lost 6 bases and J lost 4, with 6 bases in between. Germline V CDR1 and CDR2: MDHEN, SYDVKM. CDR3 sequence: CASRNSYGYTF. In nucleotides, the CDR3 is TGTGCCAGCAGGAATAGCTATGGCTACACCTTC.

The V and J genes are TRBV30 and TRBJ2-7, with D possibly matching TRBD2 (6 bases). V lost 0 bases and J lost 2, with 11 bases in between. CDR3 length equals 14 residues. Germline V gene sequence: CDR1 GTSNPN, CDR2 SVGIG (reference sequence). CDR3 nucleotides: TGTGCCTGGAGTGTGGGGGGAGTAACCTACGAGCAGTACTTC. It encodes CAWSVGGVTYEQYF.

This clone came up a few times. The chain joins TRBV9 to TRBJ2-1; weak D call: TRBD1 (5 bases). CDR1 and CDR2 from the germline V gene are SGDLS and YYNGEE. V lost 2 bases to trimming and J lost 6 bases, with 12 bases between them. The CDR3 is 14 residues long. The CDR3 coding sequence is TGTGCCAGCAGCGTTAGACAGATTAGCAATGAGCAGTTCTTC. Its protein is CASSVRQISNEQFF. The whole variable domain, filled in from reference TRBV9 and TRBJ2-1, reads DSGVTQTPKHLITATGQRVTLRCSPRSGDLSVYWYQQSLDQGLQFLIQYYNGEERAKGNILERFSAQQFPDLHSELNLSSLELGDSALYFCASSVRQISNEQFFGPGTRLTVL.

The chain recombines TRBV6-1 with TRBJ1-1; D is possibly TRBD1 (6 bases). The germline V gene has CDR1 MNHNS and CDR2 SASEGT. V lost 1 base to trimming and J lost 5 bases, with 14 bases between them. This CDR3 has 15 amino acids. The CDR3 coding sequence is TGTGCCAGCAGTGAAGGATCGGGGGGCCGGACTGAAGCTTTCTTT. It codes for CASSEGSGGRTEAFF.

This clone was detected once. The chain links TRBV5-8 to TRBJ1-5, with D unclear. V was clipped by 4 bases and J by 0 bases, with 11 bases between them. This CDR3 has 15 amino acids. Germline values: CDR1 SGHTS, CDR2 YDEGEE. CDR3: CASSTEDYSNQPQHF. The DNA for the CDR3 is TGTGCCAGCAGCACCGAGGACTATAGCAATCAGCCCCAGCATTTT.

The rearrangement links TRBV30 to TRBJ2-2; TRBD2 agrees at 7 bases. Trimming removed 7 bases from V and 1 base from J; junction bases left unmatched: 15. Germline values: CDR1 GTSNPN, CDR2 SVGIG (reference sequence). The CDR3 spans 17 residues. CDR3 in DNA: TGTGCCTCACCCCCCCGCTGGGGGGGAATGAACACCGGGGAGCTGTTTTTT. Its protein product is CASPPRWGGMNTGELFF.

The chain joins TRBV27 to TRBJ2-1; 7 bases are a match to TRBD1. CDR1 is MNHEY, CDR2 SMNVEV, per germline (reference sequence). V was pared by 1 base and J by 2 bases, with 8 bases of the junction left unmatched. This CDR3 is built from 17 residues. The chain's CDR3 is CASSLFPTGSPYNEQFF. Here the CDR3 DNA reads TGTGCCAGCAGTTTATTTCCGACAGGGTCTCCCTACAATGAGCAGTTCTTC.

This clone appeared a single time. This chain uses TRBV29-1 with TRBJ1-1; weak D call: TRBD1 (6 bases). V was clipped by 4 bases and J by 4 bases, with 10 bases between them. The germline V gene encodes CDR1 SQVTM and CDR2 ANQGSEA. The CDR3 has 12 residues. In nucleotides, the CDR3 is TGCAGCGTTGGTGGCAGGGGCACTGAAGCTTTCTTT. Residues: CSVGGRGTEAFF.

The rearrangement uses TRBV3-1 (or the pseudogene TRBV3-2) and TRBJ1-1; D ambiguous. Germline V CDR1 and CDR2: LGHDT, YNNKEL (reference sequence). This CDR3 region has 13 residues. V was shortened by 0 bases and J by 7 bases, with 9 bases between the two germline ends. The CDR3 loop is CASSQEERREAFF. The CDR3 region has the DNA TGTGCCAGCAGCCAAGAGGAGCGGCGTGAAGCTTTCTTT.

The J gene is TRBJ1-1, the V gene TRBV18; possible D gene TRBD1, 6 bases. The CDR3 is 16 amino acids. Trimming pared 5 bases from V and 1 base from J, leaving 17 bases between. Germline values: CDR1 KGHSH, CDR2 LQKENI. The CDR3 DNA reads as TGTGCCAGCTCATCAGGCTTCAGGGGTAGGAACACTGAAGCTTTCTTT. This gives the protein CASSSGFRGRNTEAFF.

The chain joins TRBV20-1 to TRBJ2-7; 8 bases map to TRBD2. CDR1 DFQATT and CDR2 SNEGSKA come from the germline V gene (reference sequence). The CDR3 length is 14 residues. V shed 3 bases, J shed 0 bases, and the junction held 4 bases outside the gene matches. The CDR3 reads CSASPSGSSYEQYF. The CDR3 DNA reads TGCAGTGCTAGTCCGAGCGGGAGCTCCTACGAGCAGTACTTC.